This entry lists 20 T cell receptor beta chains sequenced from one sample in a study of CD8+ T cells in alopecia areata. Documented treatment: oral pan-JAK inhibitor, 5-10 mg twice daily. cDNA reverse transcribed from extracted RNA served as the sequencing template. TCRdb's copy holds only in-frame clones and misses some; the assay was immunoSEQ multiplex PCR. This sample has roughly 220,000 clones; 66% occur once, and the top ten carry around 1.2%. The sequencing here drew on CD4+ T cells sorted from blood, taken at approximately week 45, from a patient treated with tofacitinib. These receptors originate from a human donor with alopecia areata.

The chain is built from TRBV7-6 and TRBJ2-1, with TRBD1 identical over 7 bases. The CDR3 totals 15 residues. J lost 9 bases, V lost 0 bases, and 8 bases had no gene match. Germline-derived CDR1 and CDR2 are SGHVS and FNYEAQ. For the CDR3, the DNA is TGTGCCAGCAGCTTAGCCGACAGGGTATTAGGTGAGCAGTTCTTC. Its translation: CASSLADRVLGEQFF. Combining the CDR3 with reference TRBV7-6 and TRBJ2-1 gives the whole variable domain GAGVSQSPRYKVTKRGQDVALRCDPISGHVSLYWYRQALGQGPEFLTYFNYEAQQDKSGLPNDRFSAERPEGSISTLTIQRTEQRDSAMYRCASSLADRVLGEQFFGPGTRLTVL.

This clone came up a few times. The CDR3: CASSVEASGGRGYTF. In DNA form, the CDR3 reads TGTGCCAGCAGCGTAGAGGCCTCGGGGGGGCGAGGCTACACCTTC. The chain links TRBV9 to TRBJ1-2; possible D gene TRBD1, 6 bases. The germline V gene encodes CDR1 SGDLS and CDR2 YYNGEE. This CDR3 has 15 amino acids. V shed 0 bases and J shed 8 bases, with 17 bases lying between them.

Of note for this clone: One end of the junction varies from germline; a read error may be responsible. DNA for the CDR3: TGTGCCAGCAGTGAAGCGAAATTAAGACGCTTT. It translates to CASSEAKLRRF. This chain connects TRBV2 to TRBJ1-1; D is undetermined. The CDR3 sequence is 11 residues long. Germline V gives CDR1 SNHLY, CDR2 FYNNEI.

The rearrangement uses TRBV4-3 and TRBJ2-1; D remains ambiguous. The germline V and J ends were trimmed by 0 bases and 5 bases, with 8 bases remaining between them. This CDR3 is 14 amino acids long. Germline V gives CDR1 LGHNA, CDR2 YSLEER. The CDR3 protein is CASSQEVGNNEQFF. DNA for the CDR3: TGCGCCAGCAGCCAAGAGGTAGGAAACAATGAGCAGTTCTTC.

This clone appeared a single time. The chain carries TRBV2 and TRBJ1-6; no definite D call. Trimming pared 6 bases from V and 10 bases from J, leaving 13 bases between. The CDR3 is made up of 13 amino acids. CDR1 and CDR2 from the germline V gene are SNHLY and FYNNEI. The CDR3 region has the DNA TGTGCCAGCAGCCCGGGAGGGTTCTCACCCCTCCACTTT. Its translation: CASSPGGFSPLHF.

V and J are TRBV29-1 and TRBJ2-7; 10 nucleotides line up with TRBD2. Unmatched junction bases numbered 6, after V lost 5 bases and J lost 5 bases. CDR3 length: 13 amino acids. Germline CDR1 is SQVTM and CDR2 is ANQGSEA. This CDR3 reads CSVQSGTSDEQYF. The CDR3 bases are TGCAGCGTTCAATCCGGGACTAGCGACGAGCAGTACTTC.

V is TRBV29-1 and J is TRBJ1-5; a possible D gene is TRBD1 (6 bases). This CDR3 has 13 amino acids. Germline V lookup: CDR1 SQVTM, CDR2 ANQGSEA. V was cut by 6 bases and J by 0 bases, with 9 bases left in between. In nucleotides, the CDR3 is TGCAGCGTACAGGGAGATAGCAATCAGCCCCAGCATTTT. Translating it yields CSVQGDSNQPQHF.

On this clone: Other DNA sequences from this sample encode an identical CDR3 as well. V gene TRBV29-1 combines with J gene TRBJ2-2; unclear D gene. Germline V gives CDR1 SQVTM, CDR2 ANQGSEA. The CDR3 contains 13 residues. The V end lost 4 bases, the J end lost 0 bases, and 6 bases lay between the germline ends. In DNA, the CDR3 is TGCAGCGTTGGCCAGACGAACACCGGGGAGCTGTTTTTT. Its translation: CSVGQTNTGELFF.

This sequence joins TRBV4-2 and TRBJ2-2; 10 bases map to TRBD1. With V trimmed by 0 bases and J by 2 bases, 3 bases remained unmatched. This CDR3 has 17 amino acids. The germline V gene has CDR1 LGHNA and CDR2 YNFKEQ. The CDR3 sequence is CASSQDLTGGNTGELFF. The CDR3 bases are TGTGCCAGCAGCCAAGATTTGACAGGGGGCAACACCGGGGAGCTGTTTTTT.

The chain carries TRBV30 and TRBJ2-4; 7 positions match TRBD2. The CDR3 contains 15 residues. Looked up from germline, CDR1 is GTSNPN and CDR2 is SVGIG (reference sequence). V was pared by 1 base and J by 10 bases, with 13 bases of the junction left unmatched. This chain's CDR3 is CAWSGSGGSRGIQYF. CDR3 in DNA: TGTGCCTGGAGTGGCTCCGGGGGGTCGCGGGGTATTCAGTACTTC.

This clone showed up just a few times. The chain has TRBV10-3 and TRBJ1-5, with TRBD1 identical over 7 bases. Per germline, CDR1 ENHRY and CDR2 SYGVKD. This CDR3 comprises 13 residues. The V segment lost 4 bases and the J segment 6 bases; nucleotides outside the gene matches: 3. The CDR3 spells CAISADRAQPQHF. The CDR3 DNA sequence: TGTGCCATCAGTGCCGACAGGGCTCAGCCCCAGCATTTT.

This rearrangement joins TRBV25-1 to TRBJ2-2; 14 bases are a match to TRBD2. Trimming cost V 2 bases and J 5 bases; bases outside gene matches: 7. Per the germline V gene, CDR1 is MGHDK and CDR2 is SYGVNS. The CDR3 totals 18 residues. CDR3 DNA: TGTGCCAGCAGTGAACTCGGACTAGCGGGGGGAGGAACCGGGGAGCTGTTTTTT. Translation: CASSELGLAGGGTGELFF.

This clone was counted a few times. The J gene is TRBJ2-2, the V gene TRBV6-5, with 8 bases identical to TRBD2. Trimming removed 6 bases from V and 6 bases from J; junction bases left unmatched: 6. The CDR3 sequence is 14 residues long. Per the germline V gene, CDR1 is MNHEY and CDR2 is SVGAGI. CDR3 nucleotides: TGTGCCAGCAGAGCCGGGGGGGCCTCCGGGGAGCTGTTTTTT. Translation gives CASRAGGASGELFF.

This clone came up once. The rearrangement uses TRBV6-1 and TRBJ1-2; possible D gene TRBD1, 5 bases. Between the trimmed V and J ends, which lost 2 bases and 2 bases, there was a span of 9 bases. CDR3 size: 14 residues. CDR1 and CDR2 from the germline V gene are MNHNS and SASEGT. The CDR3 nucleotides read TGTGCCAGCAGTGAAAGGTGGGGGAACTATGGCTACACCTTC. This codes for CASSERWGNYGYTF.

This rearrangement joins TRBV7-6 to TRBJ1-5, with D tentatively TRBD1 (5 bases). Trimming left V 1 base short and J 9 bases short, with 13 bases between. CDR1 is SGHVS, CDR2 FNYEAQ, per germline. The CDR3 spans 14 residues. The CDR3 loop reads CASSLGRNGGPQHF. The DNA of the CDR3 is TGTGCCAGCAGCTTAGGGAGGAATGGGGGGCCCCAGCATTTT.

In this sample, this clone turned up once. The rearrangement joins TRBV5-6 to TRBJ2-1; perhaps TRBD2 as D (5 bases). The germline V gene encodes CDR1 SGHDT and CDR2 YYEEEE. The V gene lost 6 bases and the J gene lost 5 bases, with 6 bases spanning the gap. The CDR3 consists of 11 residues. The CDR3 nucleotides are TGTGCCAGCACCGGGGACAATGAGCAGTTCTTC. This codes for CASTGDNEQFF.

The V and J genes are TRBV30 and TRBJ1-3; 7 bases match TRBD1. V was clipped by 3 bases and J by 1 base; unmatched bases: 6. The CDR3 contains 15 residues. CDR1 GTSNPN and CDR2 SVGIG come from the germline V gene (reference sequence). CDR3 loop: CAWRNRGVSGNTIYF. DNA of the CDR3: TGTGCCTGGAGAAACAGGGGAGTGTCTGGAAACACCATATATTTT.

V gene TRBV5-1 combines with J gene TRBJ1-1, with D tentatively TRBD1 (6 bases). Germline V CDR1 and CDR2: SGHRS, YFSETQ. Trimming pared 7 bases from V and 1 base from J, leaving 14 bases between. CDR3 length equals 14 residues. DNA of the CDR3: TGCGCCAGCGTTAACGGAGGGGGGAACACTGAAGCTTTCTTT. It specifies CASVNGGGNTEAFF.

The gene calls are TRBV2 and TRBJ2-5; D could derive from TRBD1 or TRBD2 (5 bases each). Germline CDR1 SNHLY, CDR2 FYNNEI. The ends were cut back, 7 bases at V and 1 base at J, with 13 bases in the middle. The CDR3 is made up of 14 amino acids. CDR3 amino acids: CASTDFGTQETQYF. The CDR3 nucleotides read TGTGCCAGCACCGACTTTGGGACCCAAGAGACCCAGTACTTC.

Points on this clone: This specimen includes other DNA sequences encoding the same CDR3. V usage is TRBV7-2 and J usage is TRBJ1-5; D is possibly TRBD1 (6 bases). The germline V gene encodes CDR1 SGHTA and CDR2 FQGNSA. Trimming removed 1 base from V and 2 bases from J, with 6 bases in between. The CDR3 runs 14 residues. CDR3: CASSLGQGNQPQHF. In nucleotides, the CDR3 is TGTGCCAGCAGCTTAGGACAGGGCAATCAGCCCCAGCATTTT.